This TCR beta chain was recorded in a study of blood T cell repertoires in COVID-19. Sequencing was performed with immunoSEQ multiplex PCR; in TCRdb, only in-frame clones are kept and a portion is missing. The top ten clones hold about a tenth of a sample with roughly 400,000 clones, around nine tenths of them seen once. The CDR3 contains 15 residues. Trimming removed 0 bases at V and 7 bases at J, with 15 bases between. CDR1 ENHRY and CDR2 SYGVKD come from the germline V gene. The sample was PBMCs or T cells enriched from blood (not recorded which). This sequence was found in a woman in her 50s who had recovered from COVID-19. The chain is built from TRBV10-3 and TRBJ1-1; weak D call: TRBD1 (5 bases). The CDR3 here is CAISESEVGANEAFF. Written as DNA, the CDR3 is TGTGCCATCAGTGAGTCCGAGGTAGGGGCCAATGAAGCTTTCTTT.